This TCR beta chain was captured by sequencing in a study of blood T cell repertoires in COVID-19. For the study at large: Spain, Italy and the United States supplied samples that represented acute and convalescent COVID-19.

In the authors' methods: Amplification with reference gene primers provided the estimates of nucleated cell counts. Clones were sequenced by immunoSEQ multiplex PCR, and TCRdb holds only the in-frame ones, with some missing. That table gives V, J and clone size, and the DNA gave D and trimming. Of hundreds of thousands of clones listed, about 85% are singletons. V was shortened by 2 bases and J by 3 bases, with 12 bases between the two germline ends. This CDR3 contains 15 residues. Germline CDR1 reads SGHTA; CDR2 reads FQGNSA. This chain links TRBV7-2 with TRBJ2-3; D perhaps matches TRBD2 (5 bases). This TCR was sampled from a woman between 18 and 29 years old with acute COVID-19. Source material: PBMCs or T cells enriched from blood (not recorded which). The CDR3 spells CASSLLGPGTDTQYF. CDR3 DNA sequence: TGTGCCAGCAGCTTATTAGGCCCGGGAACAGATACGCAGTATTTT. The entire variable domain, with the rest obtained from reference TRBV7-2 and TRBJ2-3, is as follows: GAGVSQSPSNKVTEKGKDVELRCDPISGHTALYWYRQSLGQGLEFLIYFQGNSAPDKSGLPSDRFSAERTGGSVSTLTIQRTQQEDSAVYLCASSLLGPGTDTQYFGPGTRLTVL.